A selection of T cell receptor beta chains follows, all from one sample in a study of Ad26.COV2.S vaccination and SARS-CoV-2 variants. Sequencing was performed with immunoSEQ multiplex PCR; in TCRdb, only in-frame clones are kept and a portion is missing. The table lists about 390,000 clones, around 92% of them singletons. This specimen consisted of peripheral blood, obtained in a trial of Ad26.COV2.S vaccine versus placebo. The receptor source for this set is a person aged 18-60 years who received the Ad26.COV2.S COVID-19 vaccine or a placebo. CDR3s include the opening cysteine and the closing phenylalanine or tryptophan. The D gene is left open where the match is weak. Size values are once, few and many counts, or a class for expanded clones, and some rows have none.

V: TRBV6-2/TRBV6-3
J: TRBJ2-3
length: 15
D: .
size: .
DNA: TGTGCCAGCAGTCTTCAGAGCACGCGCACAGATACGCAGTATTTT
CDR3: CASSLQSTRTDTQYF

V: TRBV21-1
J: TRBJ2-7
length: 15
D: .
size: .
DNA: TGTGCCAGCAGCAAAACCTGGGACAGGGGTTACGAGCAGTACTTC
CDR3: CASSKTWDRGYEQYF

V: TRBV27
J: TRBJ2-1
length: 15
D: TRBD1
size: .
DNA: TGTGCCAGCAGTTTAGACAGGGGCTCTTACAATGAGCAGTTCTTC
CDR3: CASSLDRGSYNEQFF

V: TRBV5-4
J: TRBJ1-2
length: 14
D: .
size: once
DNA: TGTGCCAGCAGCTTGTTTGCCGAGAACTATGGCTACACCTTC
CDR3: CASSLFAENYGYTF

V: TRBV6-5
J: TRBJ1-5
length: 14
D: .
size: .
DNA: TGTGCCAGCAGTTACTCTTGGCCGAATCAGCCCCAGCATTTT
CDR3: CASSYSWPNQPQHF

V: TRBV7-2
J: TRBJ2-3
length: 12
D: .
size: once
DNA: TGTGCCAGCAGCCCGTACACAGATACGCAGTATTTT
CDR3: CASSPYTDTQYF

V: TRBV5-5
J: TRBJ2-7
length: 15
D: .
size: .
DNA: TGTGCCAGCAGCTTGGTAGCTGGATACTCCTACGAGCAGTACTTC
CDR3: CASSLVAGYSYEQYF

V: TRBV11-2
J: TRBJ2-7
length: 14
D: TRBD1
size: .
DNA: TGTGCCAGCAGCTTAACCGGACAGGGCTACGAGCAGTACTTC
CDR3: CASSLTGQGYEQYF

V: TRBV28
J: TRBJ2-6
length: 16
D: .
size: .
DNA: TGTGCCAGCAGTTCCATAAACAGCCCTGGGGCCAACGTCCTGACTTTC
CDR3: CASSSINSPGANVLTF

V: TRBV13
J: TRBJ1-1
length: 15
D: .
size: .
DNA: TGTGCCAGCAGCTACGAGTCTGGGAGGGACACTGAAGCTTTCTTT
CDR3: CASSYESGRDTEAFF

V: TRBV6-5
J: TRBJ2-3
length: 13
D: .
size: .
DNA: TGTGCCAGCAGAGACTCCCCACAGGATACGCAGTATTTT
CDR3: CASRDSPQDTQYF

V: TRBV5-1
J: TRBJ2-6
length: 19
D: .
size: few
DNA: TGCGCCAGCAGCTTGGATCCCTCGGACAGCAAGCCTGGGGCCAACGTCCTGACTTTC
CDR3: CASSLDPSDSKPGANVLTF

V: TRBV7-9
J: TRBJ2-7
length: 15
D: .
size: .
DNA: TGTGCCAGCAGCCGGACAGATTATTTAACCTACGAGCAGTACTTC
CDR3: CASSRTDYLTYEQYF

V: TRBV5-1
J: TRBJ1-2
length: 13
D: TRBD1
size: .
DNA: TGCGCCAGCAGCCCCGACAGGGTCTATGGCTACACCTTC
CDR3: CASSPDRVYGYTF

V: TRBV3-1/TRBV3-2
J: TRBJ2-5
length: 16
D: .
size: .
DNA: TGTGCCAGCAGCCAAGGGGGGGCCTACCATTACGAGACCCAGTACTTC
CDR3: CASSQGGAYHYETQYF

V: TRBV7-2
J: TRBJ2-3
length: 18
D: .
size: .
DNA: TGTGCCAGCAGCTCCCGTATCATGGGGGGGCCGAAAGAAGGTACGCAGTATTTT
CDR3: CASSSRIMGGPKEGTQYF

V: TRBV9
J: TRBJ1-5
length: 14
D: .
size: .
DNA: TGTGCCAGCAGCCCAACAGGGAATCGGCAGCCCCAGCATTTT
CDR3: CASSPTGNRQPQHF

V: TRBV7-2
J: TRBJ2-1
length: 16
D: .
size: .
DNA: TGTGCCAGCAGCCCGGACAAAGTCAGGGTGGGAGATGAGCAGTTCTTC
CDR3: CASSPDKVRVGDEQFF

V: TRBV5-1
J: TRBJ2-1
length: 16
D: .
size: .
DNA: TGCGCCAGCAGCTTGGAGGGCAGGAGCTCCTACAATGAGCAGTTCTTC
CDR3: CASSLEGRSSYNEQFF

V: TRBV19
J: TRBJ2-6
length: 16
D: .
size: .
DNA: TGTGCCAGTAGTATATATGGGGGTACTGGGGCCAACGTCCTGACTTTC
CDR3: CASSIYGGTGANVLTF

V: TRBV5-4
J: TRBJ2-7
length: 13
D: TRBD2
size: .
DNA: TGTGCCAGCACGGGGGGTATTGATGGGGAGGAGTACTTC
CDR3: CASTGGIDGEEYF

V: TRBV15
J: TRBJ2-7
length: 14
D: TRBD1
size: .
DNA: TGTGCCACCAGCATAGACAGGGGCCGCTACGAGCAGTACTTC
CDR3: CATSIDRGRYEQYF

V: TRBV12-3/TRBV12-4
J: TRBJ1-5
length: 12
D: .
size: .
DNA: TGTGCCAGCAGTTTATTTAATCAGCCCCAGCATTTT
CDR3: CASSLFNQPQHF

V: TRBV10-3
J: TRBJ1-3
length: 14
D: .
size: .
DNA: TGTGCCATCAGCTCGACAGACCTCGTGGACACCATATATTTT
CDR3: CAISSTDLVDTIYF

V: TRBV6-1
J: TRBJ1-2
length: 15
D: TRBD1
size: .
DNA: TGTGCCAGCAGTTCGCTTACAGGGGTTGGGGGTGGCTACACCTTC
CDR3: CASSSLTGVGGGYTF

V: TRBV19
J: TRBJ1-4
length: 15
D: .
size: .
DNA: TGTGCCAGTAGTCTCGGGCAGGTGCGAAATGAAAAACTGTTTTTT
CDR3: CASSLGQVRNEKLFF

V: TRBV27
J: TRBJ1-5
length: 13
D: .
size: .
DNA: TGTGCCAGCAGTTCCAGGGGAAGACAGCCCCAGCATTTT
CDR3: CASSSRGRQPQHF

V: TRBV6-5
J: TRBJ1-1
length: 15
D: .
size: .
DNA: TGTGCCACCCATCGATTAGTCTTTACGAACACTGAAGCTTTCTTT
CDR3: CATHRLVFTNTEAFF

V: TRBV15
J: TRBJ1-2
length: 14
D: .
size: .
DNA: TGTGCCACCAGCAAAGGAAGAGGGGTGGATGGCTACACCTTC
CDR3: CATSKGRGVDGYTF

V: TRBV15
J: TRBJ2-5
length: 19
D: TRBD1
size: .
DNA: TGTGCCACCAGCAGAGATTCCCCACTCGGGACAGGGGGCCGGTTGACCCAGTACTTC
CDR3: CATSRDSPLGTGGRLTQYF

V: TRBV6-5
J: TRBJ2-3
length: 15
D: .
size: .
DNA: TGTGCCAGCAGCGACCGCGGGGTAAGCACAGATACGCAGTATTTT
CDR3: CASSDRGVSTDTQYF

V: TRBV20-1
J: TRBJ1-3
length: 11
D: .
size: .
DNA: TGCAGTGCTAGAGTGGAAAACACCATATATTTT
CDR3: CSARVENTIYF

V: TRBV6-5
J: TRBJ1-1
length: 15
D: .
size: .
DNA: TGTGCCAGCAGTTACTCAAGGAGGGGGATCACTGAAGCTTTCTTT
CDR3: CASSYSRRGITEAFF

V: TRBV11-2
J: TRBJ1-2
length: 14
D: TRBD1
size: .
DNA: TGTGCCAGCAGGGAACCCGGGACAGGGGTTGGCTACACCTTC
CDR3: CASREPGTGVGYTF

V: TRBV18
J: TRBJ2-2
length: 17
D: TRBD1
size: .
DNA: TGTGCCAGCTCACCAACGATGGGACAGGCTATTACCGGGGAGCTGTTTTTT
CDR3: CASSPTMGQAITGELFF

V: TRBV4-1
J: TRBJ2-1
length: 16
D: .
size: .
DNA: TGCGCCAGCAGCCAAGACACGGGACTTACTTACAATGAGCAGTTCTTC
CDR3: CASSQDTGLTYNEQFF

V: TRBV11-2
J: TRBJ1-6
length: 16
D: .
size: .
DNA: TGTGCCAGCAGCTTAGCCAGTACCCTCTATAATTCACCCCTCCACTTT
CDR3: CASSLASTLYNSPLHF

V: TRBV27
J: TRBJ2-1
length: 16
D: .
size: .
DNA: TGTGCCAGCAGTTTATACTTGGGGGACTCCTACAATGAGCAGTTCTTC
CDR3: CASSLYLGDSYNEQFF

V: TRBV4-1
J: TRBJ2-4
length: 16
D: .
size: once
DNA: TGCGCCAGCAGCCAAGATAGGGGTAAAGCCAAAAACATTCAGTACTTC
CDR3: CASSQDRGKAKNIQYF

V: TRBV27
J: TRBJ1-1
length: 13
D: .
size: once
DNA: TGTGCCAGCAGCACACAGAGGAACACTGAAGCTTTCTTT
CDR3: CASSTQRNTEAFF

V: TRBV24-1
J: TRBJ2-2
length: 14
D: .
size: once
DNA: TGTGCCACCAGTGATGCAGACAACACCGGGGAGCTGTTTTTT
CDR3: CATSDADNTGELFF

V: TRBV18
J: TRBJ1-6
length: 13
D: .
size: .
DNA: TGTGCCAGCTCACGGGGTATCGACTCACCCCTCCACTTT
CDR3: CASSRGIDSPLHF

V: TRBV15
J: TRBJ2-3
length: 14
D: .
size: .
DNA: TGTGCCACCAGCAAAAGGGACAGCACAGATACGCAGTATTTT
CDR3: CATSKRDSTDTQYF

V: TRBV19
J: TRBJ2-3
length: 17
D: TRBD2
size: .
DNA: TGTGCCAGTAAACCGGGACTAGCGGGGTCTTACACAGATACGCAGTATTTT
CDR3: CASKPGLAGSYTDTQYF

V: TRBV6-5
J: TRBJ1-2
length: 15
D: TRBD1
size: .
DNA: TGTGCCAGCAGCCCCCGGTCAGGGGGTGGGTATGGCTACACCTTC
CDR3: CASSPRSGGGYGYTF

V: TRBV4-3
J: TRBJ2-7
length: 15
D: TRBD1
size: .
DNA: TGCGCCAGCAGCCACTCGGGGACAGGAGAGTACGAGCAGTACTTC
CDR3: CASSHSGTGEYEQYF

V: TRBV19
J: TRBJ2-3
length: 15
D: TRBD1
size: .
DNA: TGTGCCAGTAGTAATGGACAGGGGGCGGTAGATACGCAGTATTTT
CDR3: CASSNGQGAVDTQYF

V: TRBV4-1
J: TRBJ2-1
length: 19
D: TRBD2
size: .
DNA: TGCGCCAGCAGCCAGCCGGGACTAGCGGGGGGCCCCGCCTTTGGTGAGCAGTTCTTC
CDR3: CASSQPGLAGGPAFGEQFF

V: TRBV7-2
J: TRBJ2-3
length: 17
D: TRBD2
size: .
DNA: TGTGCCAGCAGCCCTTACCTGACTAGCGGGGGGCCAGATACGCAGTATTTT
CDR3: CASSPYLTSGGPDTQYF

V: TRBV11-2
J: TRBJ2-2
length: 15
D: .
size: .
DNA: TGTGCCAGCAAGACGGGGGGACAATACACCGGGGAGCTGTTTTTT
CDR3: CASKTGGQYTGELFF

V: TRBV7-9
J: TRBJ1-6
length: 16
D: TRBD1
size: .
DNA: TGTGCCAGCAGCTCAAGGACAGGGGGCTATAATTCACCCCTCCACTTT
CDR3: CASSSRTGGYNSPLHF

V: TRBV9
J: TRBJ2-2
length: 17
D: TRBD1
size: .
DNA: TGTGCCAGCAGCTTCCGGACAGGGGAGGTCGTCACCGGGGAGCTGTTTTTT
CDR3: CASSFRTGEVVTGELFF

V: TRBV6-5
J: TRBJ1-1
length: 13
D: .
size: .
DNA: TGTGCCAGCAGGCCCGTGGGAAACACTGAAGCTTTCTTT
CDR3: CASRPVGNTEAFF

V: TRBV10-3
J: TRBJ2-7
length: 16
D: TRBD2
size: .
DNA: TGTGCCATCAGGGGACCGGGACTAGGGGGCTCCTACGAGCAGTACTTC
CDR3: CAIRGPGLGGSYEQYF

V: TRBV6-5
J: TRBJ1-5
length: 15
D: .
size: .
DNA: TGTGCCAGCTCAACAGGGTTCGATAGCAATCAGCCCCAGCATTTT
CDR3: CASSTGFDSNQPQHF

V: TRBV5-1
J: TRBJ1-4
length: 14
D: .
size: .
DNA: TGCGCCAGCAGCATCGGGACTGGGGGTGAAAAACTGTTTTTT
CDR3: CASSIGTGGEKLFF

V: TRBV5-6
J: TRBJ2-7
length: 13
D: .
size: .
DNA: TGTGCCAGCAGCTCAACGTTCAGGGGCGAGCAGTACTTC
CDR3: CASSSTFRGEQYF

V: TRBV6-2/TRBV6-3
J: TRBJ1-1
length: 20
D: TRBD1
size: .
DNA: TGTGCCAGCAGTTACTCGCCCCGGACAGGTGGAAGATACATGAACACTGAAGCTTTCTTT
CDR3: CASSYSPRTGGRYMNTEAFF

V: TRBV10-1
J: TRBJ2-3
length: 16
D: TRBD1
size: .
DNA: TGCGCCAGCAGTGAGTGGACAGGGTTAGGGACAGATACGCAGTATTTT
CDR3: CASSEWTGLGTDTQYF

V: TRBV19
J: TRBJ2-7
length: 11
D: .
size: .
DNA: TGTGCCAGTAGTATGGCCTACGAGCAGTACTTC
CDR3: CASSMAYEQYF